Below are 28 T cell receptor beta chains sequenced from a single sample in a study of Ad26.COV2.S vaccination and SARS-CoV-2 variants. This sample's treatment: some 20 received Ad26.COV2.S at low or high dose, single or two shots; about five received placebo; per-sample allocation not given. The samples were gathered on day 63 after the first injection of vaccine or placebo. TCRdb keeps only in-frame clones here, not all; method: immunoSEQ multiplex PCR. Among about 350,000 clones, about 88% were seen once, and the ten largest hold roughly 6%. The sequencing here drew on peripheral blood, taken in a trial of Ad26.COV2.S vaccine versus placebo. Receptor source: a person aged 18-65 years who received the Ad26.COV2.S COVID-19 vaccine or a placebo.

V usage is TRBV11-2 and J usage is TRBJ1-1, with unresolved D. V was trimmed by 2 bases and J by 1 base, leaving 5 bases between them. Looked up from germline, CDR1 is SGHAT and CDR2 is FQNNGV. The CDR3 length is 13 residues. The CDR3 sequence is CASSLITNTEAFF. The CDR3 DNA is TGTGCCAGCAGCTTAATAACGAACACTGAAGCTTTCTTT. The full variable domain, with the rest looked up from reference TRBV11-2 and TRBJ1-1, is EAGVAQSPRYKIIEKRQSVAFWCNPISGHATLYWYQQILGQGPKLLIQFQNNGVVDDSQLPKDRFSAERLKGVDSTLKIQPAKLEDSAVYLCASSLITNTEAFFGQGTRLTVV.

The J gene is TRBJ2-1, the V gene TRBV14, with D possibly matching TRBD2 (6 bases). V gave up 1 base and J gave up 6 bases, with 16 bases separating them. In germline, CDR1 is SGHDN, CDR2 FVKESK. The CDR3 totals 16 residues. The CDR3 protein is CASSQGGGVWGNEQFF. CDR3 nucleotides: TGTGCCAGCAGCCAAGGGGGCGGGGTATGGGGCAATGAGCAGTTCTTC.

In its sample, this clone was seen once. The V gene is TRBV5-1, the J gene TRBJ1-4; D might be TRBD1 (6 bases). The germline gives CDR1 SGHRS, CDR2 YFSETQ. The CDR3 covers 14 residues. The V end was cut by 6 bases, the J end by 5 bases, with 14 bases between. The CDR3: CASKNGQLNEKLFF. CDR3 bases: TGCGCCAGCAAAAACGGACAGTTAAATGAAAAACTGTTTTTT.

The chain recombines TRBV2 with TRBJ1-1; 7 bases match TRBD1. Per the germline V gene, CDR1 is SNHLY and CDR2 is FYNNEI. The CDR3 sequence is 14 residues long. V gave up 9 bases and J gave up 5 bases; unmatched junction bases: 12. CDR3 DNA sequence: TGTGCCAGTCAAGGGGACAGAGTCTCGACTGAAGCTTTCTTT. This codes for CASQGDRVSTEAFF.

The chain is built from TRBV27 and TRBJ2-4, with D perhaps TRBD1 or TRBD2 (6 bases each). Between the trimmed V and J ends, which lost 8 bases and 7 bases, there was a span of 15 bases. The CDR3 sequence is 13 residues long. Per the germline V gene, CDR1 is MNHEY and CDR2 is SMNVEV (reference sequence). The CDR3 sequence is CASRTGRFNIQYF. The CDR3 DNA reads as TGTGCCAGCCGAACAGGGAGGTTTAACATTCAGTACTTC.

V is TRBV29-1 and J is TRBJ1-2; unclear D gene. V lost 6 bases, J lost 6 bases, and 8 bases lay in between. The V gene's germline CDR1 is SQVTM and CDR2 ANQGSEA. This CDR3 has 10 residues. CDR3 nucleotide sequence: TGCAGCGTCGAGCAGAATGGCTACACCTTC. Translation: CSVEQNGYTF.

This rearrangement joins TRBV5-1 to TRBJ1-4; TRBD1 aligns across 8 bases. The CDR3 covers 17 residues. Trimming took 4 bases from V and 8 from J; bases not matched to a gene: 16. Looked up from germline, CDR1 is SGHRS and CDR2 is YFSETQ. The CDR3 DNA reads TGCGCCAGCAGCCCGGCGGGCAGGGGGCAGGTTGGGGAAAAACTGTTTTTT. Translating gives CASSPAGRGQVGEKLFF.

The chain couples TRBV6-6 to TRBJ1-6, with D possibly being TRBD1 (6 bases). Trimming removed 0 bases at V and 7 bases at J, with 13 bases between. Germline values: CDR1 MNHNY, CDR2 SVGAGI (reference sequence). The CDR3 is 16 amino acids. DNA for the CDR3: TGTGCCAGCAGTTACTCAAGACAGGAACTGAATTCACCCCTCCACTTT. It specifies CASSYSRQELNSPLHF.

This chain connects TRBV6-4 to TRBJ2-3, with D maybe TRBD2 (6 bases). Trimming took off 9 bases at V and 6 bases at J, with 19 bases between the two ends. Germline lookup yields CDR1 MRHNA and CDR2 SNTAGT. The CDR3 spans 14 residues. CDR3 amino acids: CARCRAGISDTQYF. CDR3 coding DNA: TGTGCCAGGTGTAGGGCGGGGATAAGTGATACGCAGTATTTT.

The J gene is TRBJ1-2, the V gene TRBV14; no clear D. Germline V lookup: CDR1 SGHDN, CDR2 FVKESK. CDR3 size: 13 residues. V was pared by 1 base and J by 10 bases, with 13 bases between. The CDR3 bases are TGTGCCAGCAGCCAAGCGGCCCGCTTTCACTACACCTTC. Amino acid sequence: CASSQAARFHYTF. Complete variable domain (other parts from reference TRBV14 and TRBJ1-2): EAGVTQFPSHSVIEKGQTVTLRCDPISGHDNLYWYRRVMGKEIKFLLHFVKESKQDESGMPNNRFLAERTGGTYSTLKVQPAELEDSGVYFCASSQAARFHYTFGSGTRLTVV.

The V gene is TRBV10-3, the J gene TRBJ2-7; D is unresolved. Deletions cut 0 bases from V and 2 bases from J, with 5 bases between. The CDR3 spans 13 residues. Per germline, CDR1 ENHRY and CDR2 SYGVKD. The CDR3 nucleotides are TGTGCCATCAGTGAGTCGGGTACCTACGAGCAGTACTTC. Translating gives CAISESGTYEQYF.

The chain links TRBV7-4 to TRBJ1-4; 8 positions agree with TRBD1. The CDR3 is 19 residues long. Germline values: CDR1 SGHVT, CDR2 SQSDAQ. Unmatched junction bases numbered 24, after V lost 10 bases and J lost 5 bases. The CDR3 nucleotides are TGTGCCATCCCTCTCACCTGGGCAGGGGGCGAATATTTGAATGAAAAACTGTTTTTT. It specifies CAIPLTWAGGEYLNEKLFF.

The genes are TRBV28 and TRBJ2-7; D might be TRBD1 (6 bases). From germline, CDR1 is MDHEN and CDR2 SYDVKM. The length of the CDR3 is 15 residues. V lost 6 bases to trimming and J lost 3 bases, with 18 bases between them. Here the CDR3 reads CASRLPAGALYEQYF. The CDR3 nucleotides read TGTGCCAGCAGACTTCCCGCAGGGGCGCTCTACGAGCAGTACTTC.

The chain carries TRBV7-2 and TRBJ2-1; D unclear. The CDR3 has 11 amino acids. The germline CDR1 and CDR2 sequences are SGHTA and FQGNSA. V lost 5 bases, J lost 4 bases, and 3 bases lay in between. The CDR3 region is CASSEYNEQFF. The CDR3, as DNA: TGTGCCAGCAGCGAGTACAATGAGCAGTTCTTC.

This clone came up a few times. This sequence joins TRBV4-1 and TRBJ2-1, with D perhaps matching TRBD2 (6 bases). V was shortened by 0 bases and J by 7 bases, with 16 bases between the two germline ends. Germline CDR1 reads MGHRA; CDR2 reads YSYEKL. CDR3 length: 16 amino acids. CDR3 nucleotides: TGCGCCAGCAGCCAAGACGGAGGGCAAAGAACGAATGAGCAGTTCTTC. Translating it yields CASSQDGGQRTNEQFF.

As for this clone: Other DNA sequences in this specimen translate into the identical CDR3. The chain recombines TRBV20-1 with TRBJ2-7; D possibly corresponds to TRBD2 (5 bases). CDR3 length equals 11 residues. Trimming took 3 bases from V and 4 from J, leaving 7 bases between them. Germline V gene data show CDR1 as DFQATT and CDR2 as SNEGSKA (reference sequence). CDR3 DNA: TGCAGTGCTAGCCGGGGATACGAGCAGTACTTC. It specifies CSASRGYEQYF.

V and J are TRBV9 and TRBJ1-5, with TRBD1 matching 7 bases. Unmatched junction bases numbered 5, after V lost 0 bases and J lost 5 bases. This CDR3 spans 15 amino acids. Germline V gene data show CDR1 as SGDLS and CDR2 as YYNGEE. Here the CDR3 DNA reads TGTGCCAGCAGCGTAGGGGACAGCGCCGATCAGCCCCAGCATTTT. It yields the protein CASSVGDSADQPQHF.

V gene TRBV24-1 combines with J gene TRBJ2-1, with D maybe TRBD1 (6 bases). Germline V lookup: CDR1 KGHDR, CDR2 SFDVKD. V lost 4 bases and J 4 bases, leaving 16 bases between the germline ends. CDR3 size: 16 residues. CDR3 nucleotides: TGTGCCACCAGTGAGTCCGGGACACGGCTGTACAATGAGCAGTTCTTC. This translates into CATSESGTRLYNEQFF.

V is TRBV5-1 and J is TRBJ1-1; TRBD1 matches 7 bases. In germline, CDR1 is SGHRS, CDR2 YFSETQ. Trimming cost V 3 bases and J 1 base; bases outside gene matches: 9. The CDR3 length is 16 residues. CDR3 residues: CASSYSTGTSNTEAFF. The CDR3 DNA reads TGCGCCAGCAGCTATTCGACAGGGACCTCGAACACTGAAGCTTTCTTT.

The chain has TRBV27 and TRBJ2-7; 7 bases match TRBD1. CDR1 and CDR2 (germline): MNHEY, SMNVEV (reference sequence). The junction had 13 bases not matched to a gene; V was cut back by 8 bases and J by 3 bases. The CDR3 length is 15 residues. The chain's CDR3 is CASHGTGQRVYEQYF. The DNA for the CDR3 is TGTGCCAGCCACGGGACGGGACAGCGCGTCTACGAGCAGTACTTC.

The chain uses TRBV5-1 and TRBJ1-6; 8 bases are shared with TRBD1. The germline CDR1 and CDR2 sequences are SGHRS and YFSETQ. The V gene end was trimmed by 3 bases and the J gene end by 9 bases; junction bases not matched to a gene: 8. This CDR3 comprises 15 residues. CDR3 coding DNA: TGCGCCAGCAGCTCGGGACAGGCAGGGGGTTCACCCCTCCACTTT. Translating it yields CASSSGQAGGSPLHF.

The chain has TRBV15 and TRBJ2-3; D is unresolved. The germline gives CDR1 LNHNV, CDR2 YYDKDF (reference sequence). This CDR3 comprises 15 residues. The germline V and J ends were trimmed by 1 base and 1 base, with 9 bases remaining between them. Written as DNA, the CDR3 is TGTGCCACCAGCAGAGCTGGTGGAGGCACAGATACGCAGTATTTT. Protein sequence: CATSRAGGGTDTQYF.

The rearrangement joins TRBV7-9 to TRBJ2-1, with D perhaps assigned TRBD1 or TRBD2 (6 bases each). The CDR3 covers 16 residues. CDR1 SEHNR and CDR2 FQNEAQ come from the germline V gene (reference sequence). Trimming shortened V by 5 bases and J by 5 bases, and 19 bases separated the two germline ends. The CDR3 reads CASSPRGGLKDNEQFF. CDR3 coding DNA: TGTGCCAGCAGCCCCCGTGGGGGGCTAAAAGACAATGAGCAGTTCTTC.

This sequence joins TRBV30 and TRBJ1-1, with D tentatively TRBD1 (6 bases). This CDR3 has 15 residues. Germline V gene lookup returns CDR1 GTSNPN and CDR2 SVGIG (reference sequence). Between the trimmed V and J ends, which lost 0 bases and 2 bases, there was a span of 13 bases. The CDR3 sequence: CAWSVSGGVNTEAFF. In DNA, the CDR3 is TGTGCCTGGAGTGTGTCGGGGGGCGTCAACACTGAAGCTTTCTTT.

The rearrangement links TRBV7-9 to TRBJ1-1, with a weak D call TRBD1 (5 bases). Trimming took off 5 bases at V and 10 bases at J, with 17 bases between the two ends. This CDR3 is built from 13 residues. CDR1 and CDR2 from the germline V gene are SEHNR and FQNEAQ (reference sequence). CDR3 sequence reads: CASSPAGGGLAFF. The CDR3 DNA reads TGTGCCAGCAGCCCCGCGGGGGGGGGACTAGCTTTCTTT. Together with reference TRBV7-9 and TRBJ1-1, the CDR3 gives the full variable domain: DTGVSQNPRHKITKRGQNVTFRCDPISEHNRLYWYRQTLGQGPEFLTYFQNEAQLEKSRLLSDRFSAERPKGSFSTLEIQRTEQGDSAMYLCASSPAGGGLAFFGQGTRLTVV.

The rearrangement uses TRBV18 and TRBJ2-4; 11 bases align to TRBD2. Trimming cost V 5 bases and J 0 bases; bases outside gene matches: 6. There are 17 residues in the CDR3. CDR1 and CDR2 (germline): KGHSH, LQKENI. As DNA, the CDR3 is TGTGCCAGCTCAGGACTAGCGGGTCTTCTAGCCAAAAACATTCAGTACTTC. This translates into CASSGLAGLLAKNIQYF.

The chain employs TRBV6-2 or TRBV6-3 and TRBJ2-7; D gene unclear. The germline V gene encodes CDR1 MNHEY and CDR2 SVGEGT. Trimming removed 2 bases at V and 1 base at J, with 6 bases between. This CDR3 is 13 amino acids long. The CDR3 loop is CASSYPPSYEQYF. CDR3 nucleotides: TGTGCCAGCAGTTACCCACCGTCCTACGAGCAGTACTTC.

J is TRBJ1-2 and V is TRBV29-1; 8 nucleotides align to TRBD1. Trimming removed 7 bases from V and 4 bases from J; junction bases left unmatched: 5. CDR1 is SQVTM, CDR2 ANQGSEA, per germline. The CDR3 is 12 residues long. The CDR3 DNA reads TGCAGCGATCCGGGACAGGTCTATGGCTACACCTTC. It is translated as CSDPGQVYGYTF.